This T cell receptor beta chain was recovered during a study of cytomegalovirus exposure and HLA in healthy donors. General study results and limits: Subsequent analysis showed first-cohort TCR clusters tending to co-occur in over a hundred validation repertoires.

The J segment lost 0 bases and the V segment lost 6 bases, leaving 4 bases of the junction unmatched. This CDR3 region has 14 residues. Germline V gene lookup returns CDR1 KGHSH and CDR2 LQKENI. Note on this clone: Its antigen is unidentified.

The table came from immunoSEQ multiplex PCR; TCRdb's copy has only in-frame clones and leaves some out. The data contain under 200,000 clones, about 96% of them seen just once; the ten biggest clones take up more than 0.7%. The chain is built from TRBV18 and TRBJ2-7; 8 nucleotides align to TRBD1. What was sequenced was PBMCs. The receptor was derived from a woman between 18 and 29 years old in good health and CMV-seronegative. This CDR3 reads CASSLGQDSYEQYF. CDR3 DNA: TGTGCCAGCTCCCTGGGACAGGACTCCTACGAGCAGTACTTC.